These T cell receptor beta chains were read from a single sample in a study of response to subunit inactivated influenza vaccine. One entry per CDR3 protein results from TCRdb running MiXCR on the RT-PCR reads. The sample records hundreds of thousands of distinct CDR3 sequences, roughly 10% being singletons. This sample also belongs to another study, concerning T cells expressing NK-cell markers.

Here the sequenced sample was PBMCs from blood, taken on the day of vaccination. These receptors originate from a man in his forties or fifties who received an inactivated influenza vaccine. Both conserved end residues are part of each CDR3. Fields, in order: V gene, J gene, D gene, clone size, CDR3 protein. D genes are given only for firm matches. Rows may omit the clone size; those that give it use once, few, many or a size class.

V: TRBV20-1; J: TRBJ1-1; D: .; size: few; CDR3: CRSQFWDTEAFF
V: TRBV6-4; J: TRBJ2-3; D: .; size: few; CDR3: CASSDSRGNTQYF
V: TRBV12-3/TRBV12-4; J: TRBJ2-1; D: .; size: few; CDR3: CASSLRFGSNNEQFF
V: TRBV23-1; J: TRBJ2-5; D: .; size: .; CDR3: CATRETQYF
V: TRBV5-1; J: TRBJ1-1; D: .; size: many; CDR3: CASSPTLGMNTEAFF
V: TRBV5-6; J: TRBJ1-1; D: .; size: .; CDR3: CASSRGRVNTEAFF
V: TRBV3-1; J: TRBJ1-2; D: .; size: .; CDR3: CASSQRVAYGYTF
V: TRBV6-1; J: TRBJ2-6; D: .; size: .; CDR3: CATGEGAGANVLTF
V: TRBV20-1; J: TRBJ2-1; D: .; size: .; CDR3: CSARRERLSYNEQFF
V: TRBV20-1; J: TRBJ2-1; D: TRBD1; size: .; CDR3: CSAGTDYNEQFF
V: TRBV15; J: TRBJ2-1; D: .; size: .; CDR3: CATRVRAGGVHEQFF
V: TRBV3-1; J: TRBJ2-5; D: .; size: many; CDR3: CASSHGGGFEVGETQYF
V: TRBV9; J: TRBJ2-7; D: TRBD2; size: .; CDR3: CASSQNAAGGPYEQYF
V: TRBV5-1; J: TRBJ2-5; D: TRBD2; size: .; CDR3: CASSLSIAGGWKTQYF
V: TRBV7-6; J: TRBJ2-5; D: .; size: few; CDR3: CASSQGLGGGLAETQYF
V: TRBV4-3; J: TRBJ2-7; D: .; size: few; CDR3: CASSRTTGYAYEQYF
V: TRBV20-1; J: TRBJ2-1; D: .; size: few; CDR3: CSAPRGGFSYNEQFF
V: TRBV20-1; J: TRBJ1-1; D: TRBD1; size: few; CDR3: CSAHDRGRGDTEAFF